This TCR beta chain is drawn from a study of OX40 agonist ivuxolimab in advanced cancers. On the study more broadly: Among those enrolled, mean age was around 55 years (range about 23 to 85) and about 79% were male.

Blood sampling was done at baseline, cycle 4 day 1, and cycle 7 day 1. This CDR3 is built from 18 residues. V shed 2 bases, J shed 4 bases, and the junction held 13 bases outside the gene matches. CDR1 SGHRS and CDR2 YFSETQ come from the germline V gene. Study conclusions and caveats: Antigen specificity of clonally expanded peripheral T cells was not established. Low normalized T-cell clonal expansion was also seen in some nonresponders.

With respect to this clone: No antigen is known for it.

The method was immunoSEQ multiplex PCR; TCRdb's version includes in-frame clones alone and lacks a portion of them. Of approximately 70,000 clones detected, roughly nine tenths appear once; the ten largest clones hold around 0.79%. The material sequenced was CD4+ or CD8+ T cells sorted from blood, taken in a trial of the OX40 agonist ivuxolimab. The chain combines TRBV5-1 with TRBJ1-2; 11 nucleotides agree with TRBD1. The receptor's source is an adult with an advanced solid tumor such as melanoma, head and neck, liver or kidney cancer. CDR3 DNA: TGCGCCAGCAGCTTCGGGCGCGGACAGGGGGCTGGAGGCTATGGCTACACCTTC. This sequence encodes CASSFGRGQGAGGYGYTF.